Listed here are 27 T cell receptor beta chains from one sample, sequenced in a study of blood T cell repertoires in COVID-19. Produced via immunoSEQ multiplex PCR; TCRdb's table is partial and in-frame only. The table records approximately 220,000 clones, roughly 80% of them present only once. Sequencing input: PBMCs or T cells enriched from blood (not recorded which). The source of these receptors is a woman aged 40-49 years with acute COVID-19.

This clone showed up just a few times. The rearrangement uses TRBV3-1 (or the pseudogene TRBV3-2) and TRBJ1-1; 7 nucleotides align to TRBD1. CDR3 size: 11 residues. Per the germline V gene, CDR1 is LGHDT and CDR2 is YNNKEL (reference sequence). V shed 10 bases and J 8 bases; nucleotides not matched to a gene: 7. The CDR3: CATMGQREAFF. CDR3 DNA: TGTGCCACCATGGGACAGAGGGAAGCTTTCTTT.

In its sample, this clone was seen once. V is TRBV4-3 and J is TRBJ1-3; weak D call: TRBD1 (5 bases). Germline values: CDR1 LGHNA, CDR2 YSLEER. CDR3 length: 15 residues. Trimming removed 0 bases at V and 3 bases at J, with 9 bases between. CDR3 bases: TGCGCCAGCAGCCAAGATCAGGGAAGTGGAAACACCATATATTTT. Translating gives CASSQDQGSGNTIYF.

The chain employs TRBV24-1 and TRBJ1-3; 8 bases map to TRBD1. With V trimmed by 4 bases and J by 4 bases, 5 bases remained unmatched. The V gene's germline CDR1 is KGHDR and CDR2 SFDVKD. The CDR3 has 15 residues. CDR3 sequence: CATSDGGQVGNTIYF. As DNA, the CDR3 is TGTGCCACCAGTGACGGGGGACAGGTCGGAAACACCATATATTTT.

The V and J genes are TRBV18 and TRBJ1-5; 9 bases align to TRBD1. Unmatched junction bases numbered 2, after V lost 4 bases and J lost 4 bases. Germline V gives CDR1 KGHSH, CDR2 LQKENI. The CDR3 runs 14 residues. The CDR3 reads CASSQGQGNQPQHF. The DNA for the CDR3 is TGTGCCAGCTCACAAGGACAGGGGAATCAGCCCCAGCATTTT.

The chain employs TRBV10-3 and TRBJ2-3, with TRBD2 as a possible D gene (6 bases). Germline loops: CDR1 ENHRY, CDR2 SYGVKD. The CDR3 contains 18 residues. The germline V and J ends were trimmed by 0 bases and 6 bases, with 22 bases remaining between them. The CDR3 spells CAISESTAHGGDFDTQYF. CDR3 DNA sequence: TGTGCCATCAGTGAGTCTACGGCCCACGGAGGGGATTTTGATACGCAGTATTTT.

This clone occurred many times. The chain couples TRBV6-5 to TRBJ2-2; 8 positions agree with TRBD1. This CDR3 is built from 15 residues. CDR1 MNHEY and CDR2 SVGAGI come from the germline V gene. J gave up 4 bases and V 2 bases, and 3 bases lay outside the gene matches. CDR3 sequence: CASSYRDRSTGELFF. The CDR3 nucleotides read TGTGCCAGCAGTTACCGGGACAGGAGCACCGGGGAGCTGTTTTTT.

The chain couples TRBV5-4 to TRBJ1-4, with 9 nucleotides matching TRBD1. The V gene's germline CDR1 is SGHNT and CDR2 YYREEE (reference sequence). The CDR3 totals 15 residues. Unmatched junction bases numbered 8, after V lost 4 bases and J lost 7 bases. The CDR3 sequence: CASSLAGTGSEKLFF. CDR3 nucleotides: TGTGCCAGCAGCCTCGCCGGGACAGGGAGTGAAAAACTGTTTTTT.

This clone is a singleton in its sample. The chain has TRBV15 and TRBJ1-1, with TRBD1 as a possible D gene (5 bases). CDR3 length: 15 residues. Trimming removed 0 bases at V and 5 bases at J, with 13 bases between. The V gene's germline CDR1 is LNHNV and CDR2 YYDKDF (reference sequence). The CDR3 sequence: CATSRDRARATEAFF. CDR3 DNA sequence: TGTGCCACCAGCAGAGATAGGGCCAGGGCGACTGAAGCTTTCTTT.

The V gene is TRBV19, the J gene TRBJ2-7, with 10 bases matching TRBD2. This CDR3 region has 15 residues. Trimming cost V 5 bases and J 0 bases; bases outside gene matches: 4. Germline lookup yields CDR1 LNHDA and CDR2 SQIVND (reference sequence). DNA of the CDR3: TGTGCCAGTAGTCCCATAGCGGGGGGCTCCTACGAGCAGTACTTC. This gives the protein CASSPIAGGSYEQYF. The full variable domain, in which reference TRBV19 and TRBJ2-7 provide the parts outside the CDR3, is DGGITQSPKYLFRKEGQNVTLSCEQNLNHDAMYWYRQDPGQGLRLIYYSQIVNDFQKGDIAEGYSVSREKKESFPLTVTSAQKNPTAFYLCASSPIAGGSYEQYFGPGTRLTVT.

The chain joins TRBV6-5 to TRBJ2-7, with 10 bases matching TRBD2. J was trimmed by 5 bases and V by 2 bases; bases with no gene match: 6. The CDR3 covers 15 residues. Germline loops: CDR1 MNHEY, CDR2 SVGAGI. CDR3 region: CASSYQTGTSDEQYF. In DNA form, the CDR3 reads TGTGCCAGCAGTTACCAAACCGGGACTAGCGACGAGCAGTACTTC.

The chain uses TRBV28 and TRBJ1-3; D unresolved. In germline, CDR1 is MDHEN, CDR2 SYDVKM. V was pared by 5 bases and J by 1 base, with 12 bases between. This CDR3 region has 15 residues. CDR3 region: CASSVPSGSGNTIYF. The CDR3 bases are TGTGCCAGCAGTGTACCTTCAGGTTCTGGAAACACCATATATTTT.

CDR3 coding DNA: TGTGCCAGCTCACCACCGGGACAGCTGAATGGTTTGGCTGAAGCTTTCTTT. Translation: CASSPPGQLNGLAEAFF. The chain uses TRBV18 and TRBJ1-1; 7 bases agree with TRBD1. Germline V gene lookup returns CDR1 KGHSH and CDR2 LQKENI. The CDR3 extends over 17 amino acids. The ends lost 0 bases at V and 6 bases at J; junction bases unmatched: 13. The full variable domain, rest sourced from reference TRBV18 and TRBJ1-1, is NAGVMQNPRHLVRRRGQEARLRCSPMKGHSHVYWYRQLPEEGLKFMVYLQKENIIDESGMPKERFSAEFPKEGPSILRIQQVVRGDSAAYFCASSPPGQLNGLAEAFFGQGTRLTVV.

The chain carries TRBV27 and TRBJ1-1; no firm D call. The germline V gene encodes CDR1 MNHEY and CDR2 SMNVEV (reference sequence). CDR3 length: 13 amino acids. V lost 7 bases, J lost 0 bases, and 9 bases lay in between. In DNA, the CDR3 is TGTGCCAGCACAGGCAGTCTGAACACTGAAGCTTTCTTT. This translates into CASTGSLNTEAFF.

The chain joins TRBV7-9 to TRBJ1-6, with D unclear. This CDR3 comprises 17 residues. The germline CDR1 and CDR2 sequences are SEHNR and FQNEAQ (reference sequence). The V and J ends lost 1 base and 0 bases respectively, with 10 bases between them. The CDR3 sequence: CASSLGGDRSYNSPLHF. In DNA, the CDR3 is TGTGCCAGCAGCTTAGGCGGAGATCGCTCCTATAATTCACCCCTCCACTTT.

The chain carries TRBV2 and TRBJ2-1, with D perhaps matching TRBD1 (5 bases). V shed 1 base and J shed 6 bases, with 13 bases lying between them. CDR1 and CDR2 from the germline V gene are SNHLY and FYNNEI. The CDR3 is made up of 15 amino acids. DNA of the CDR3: TGTGCCAGCAGTGAAGATCTGGGGCTGGTCAATGAGCAGTTCTTC. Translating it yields CASSEDLGLVNEQFF.

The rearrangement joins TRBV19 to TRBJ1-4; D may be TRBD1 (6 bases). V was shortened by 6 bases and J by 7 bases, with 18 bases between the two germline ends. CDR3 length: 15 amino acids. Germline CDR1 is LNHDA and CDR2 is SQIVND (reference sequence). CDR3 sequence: CASRDGQFRSEKLFF. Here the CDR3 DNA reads TGTGCCAGTAGGGATGGACAGTTCCGGAGTGAAAAACTGTTTTTT.

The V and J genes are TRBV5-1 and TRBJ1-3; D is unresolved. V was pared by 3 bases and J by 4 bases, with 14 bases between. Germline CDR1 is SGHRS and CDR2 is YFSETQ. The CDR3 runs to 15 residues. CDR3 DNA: TGCGCCAGCAGCTCCGGAATGGAACAGGGAAACACCATATATTTT. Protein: CASSSGMEQGNTIYF. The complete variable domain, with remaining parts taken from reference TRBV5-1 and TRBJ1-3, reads KAGVTQTPRYLIKTRGQQVTLSCSPISGHRSVSWYQQTPGQGLQFLFEYFSETQRNKGNFPGRFSGRQFSNSRSEMNVSTLELGDSALYLCASSSGMEQGNTIYFGEGSWLTVV.

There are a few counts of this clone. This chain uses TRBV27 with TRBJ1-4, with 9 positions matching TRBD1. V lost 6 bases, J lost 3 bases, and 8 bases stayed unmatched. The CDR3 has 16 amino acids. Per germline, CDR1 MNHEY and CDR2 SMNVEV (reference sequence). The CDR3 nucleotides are TGTGCCAGCAGAGGACAGGGGCCGGCTCCTAATGAAAAACTGTTTTTT. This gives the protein CASRGQGPAPNEKLFF.

The CDR3 loop reads CASRRDTLNYGYTF. CDR3 coding DNA: TGTGCCAGCAGACGGGACACCCTCAACTATGGCTACACCTTC. This rearrangement joins TRBV21-1 to TRBJ1-2; the table's D call TRBD1 went unverified against the DNA. TRBV21-1 is described as a pseudogene. This CDR3 has 14 residues.

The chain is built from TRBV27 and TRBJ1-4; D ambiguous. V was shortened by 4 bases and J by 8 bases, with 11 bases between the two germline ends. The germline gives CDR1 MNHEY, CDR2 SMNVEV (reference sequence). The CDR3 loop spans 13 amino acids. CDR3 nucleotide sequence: TGTGCCAGCAGTTATACAAGAGGGGAAAAACTGTTTTTT. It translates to CASSYTRGEKLFF.

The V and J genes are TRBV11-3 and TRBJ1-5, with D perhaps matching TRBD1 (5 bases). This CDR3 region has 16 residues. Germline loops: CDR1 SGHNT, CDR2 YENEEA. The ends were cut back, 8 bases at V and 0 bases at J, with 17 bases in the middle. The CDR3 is CASLKGRAHSNQPQHF. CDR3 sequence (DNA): TGTGCCAGCCTTAAGGGGAGGGCTCATAGCAATCAGCCCCAGCATTTT.

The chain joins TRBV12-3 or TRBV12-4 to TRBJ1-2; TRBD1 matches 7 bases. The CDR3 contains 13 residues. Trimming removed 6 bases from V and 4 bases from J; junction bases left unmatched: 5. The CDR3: CASSRGQVYGYTF. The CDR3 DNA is TGTGCCAGCAGCCGTGGACAGGTCTATGGCTACACCTTC.

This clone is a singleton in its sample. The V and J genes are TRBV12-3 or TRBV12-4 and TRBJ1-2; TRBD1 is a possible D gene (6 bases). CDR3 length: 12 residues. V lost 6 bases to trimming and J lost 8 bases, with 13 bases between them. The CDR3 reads CASRSGARGYTF. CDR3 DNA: TGTGCCAGCAGGTCAGGGGCAAGGGGCTACACCTTC.

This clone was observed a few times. The DNA of the CDR3 is TGTGCCAGCAGCTTAGGACAGGGGGCGTATGGCTACACCTTC. Translating it yields CASSLGQGAYGYTF. J is TRBJ1-2 and V is TRBV11-2; TRBD1 agrees at 10 bases. The germline V gene encodes CDR1 SGHAT and CDR2 FQNNGV. The J segment lost 5 bases and the V segment lost 1 base, leaving 1 base of the junction unmatched. This CDR3 has 14 amino acids.

CDR3: CASSIEGGGRAEAFF. The CDR3 DNA is TGTGCCAGTAGTATCGAAGGGGGGGGCCGGGCTGAAGCTTTCTTT. The chain combines TRBV19 with TRBJ1-1, with D maybe TRBD1 (6 bases). Germline V gene lookup returns CDR1 LNHDA and CDR2 SQIVND (reference sequence). The CDR3 covers 15 residues. Trimming left V 3 bases short and J 6 bases short, with 17 bases between.

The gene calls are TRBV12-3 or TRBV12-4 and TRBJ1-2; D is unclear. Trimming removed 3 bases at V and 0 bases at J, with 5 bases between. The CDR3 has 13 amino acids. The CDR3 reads CASSLPANYGYTF. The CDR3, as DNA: TGTGCCAGCAGTTTGCCGGCTAACTATGGCTACACCTTC.

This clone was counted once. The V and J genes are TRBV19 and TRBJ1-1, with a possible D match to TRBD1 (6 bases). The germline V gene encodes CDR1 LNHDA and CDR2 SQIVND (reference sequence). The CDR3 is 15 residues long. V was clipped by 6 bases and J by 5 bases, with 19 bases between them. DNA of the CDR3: TGTGCCAGTAGAGAGCGGGGGGCAGAGGTTACTGAAGCTTTCTTT. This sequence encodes CASRERGAEVTEAFF.